This TCR beta chain was recovered during a study of cytomegalovirus exposure and HLA in healthy donors. Study observations and caveats: Most CMV-associated TCR beta chains appeared HLA-restricted in a later analysis. Researchers reported that a few CMV-associated chains were confirmed in vitro as CMV antigen-specific. Trimming of TCR beta V- and J-genes showed a link, identified in a later analysis, to a missense DCLRE1C variant.

Each of the donors was a healthy bone marrow donor. The V gene's germline CDR1 is SGDLS and CDR2 YYNGEE. V was trimmed by 2 bases and J by 3 bases, leaving 12 bases between them. The CDR3 has 15 amino acids. Primers: 60 Vbeta forward and 13 Jbeta reverse. The method was immunoSEQ multiplex PCR; TCRdb's version includes in-frame clones alone and lacks a portion of them. The sample shows about 180,000 clones, around 77% of them seen only once. Concerning this clone itself: Its specificity is unknown.

The sequence came from a woman in her 50s in good health and CMV-seropositive. The chain joins TRBV9 to TRBJ2-1; D is possibly TRBD1 (5 bases). Sequenced sample: PBMCs. The CDR3 protein is CASSVYGAGYNEQFF. In DNA, the CDR3 is TGTGCCAGCAGCGTTTATGGGGCAGGCTACAATGAGCAGTTCTTC. The whole variable domain, filled in from reference TRBV9 and TRBJ2-1, reads DSGVTQTPKHLITATGQRVTLRCSPRSGDLSVYWYQQSLDQGLQFLIQYYNGEERAKGNILERFSAQQFPDLHSELNLSSLELGDSALYFCASSVYGAGYNEQFFGPGTRLTVL.